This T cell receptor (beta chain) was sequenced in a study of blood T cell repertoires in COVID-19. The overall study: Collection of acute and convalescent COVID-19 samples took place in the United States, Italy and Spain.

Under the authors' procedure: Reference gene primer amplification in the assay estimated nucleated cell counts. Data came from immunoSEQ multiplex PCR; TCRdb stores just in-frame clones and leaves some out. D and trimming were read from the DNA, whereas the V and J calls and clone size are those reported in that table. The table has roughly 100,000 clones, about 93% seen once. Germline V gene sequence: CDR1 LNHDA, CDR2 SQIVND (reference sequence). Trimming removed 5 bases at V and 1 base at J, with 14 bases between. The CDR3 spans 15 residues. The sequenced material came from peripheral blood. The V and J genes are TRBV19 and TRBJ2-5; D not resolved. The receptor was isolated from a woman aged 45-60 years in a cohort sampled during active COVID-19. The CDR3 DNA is TGTGCCAGTAGTTTTTCCTTTCTACCCCAAGAGACCCAGTACTTC. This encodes CASSFSFLPQETQYF.